The source of this TCR beta chain is a study of cytomegalovirus exposure and HLA in healthy donors. Findings and caveats of the study: Rarity marked most TCR sequences, yet some public TCRs occurred in many donors.

The PCR was carried out with 60 Vbeta primers and 13 Jbeta primers. Libraries were prepared by immunoSEQ multiplex PCR; TCRdb keeps only in-frame clonotypes and omits some of them. There are 100,000 to 150,000 clones in the sample; approximately 78% occur only once, and about 11% lies in the top ten. In its sample, this clone was seen a few times. Its antigen is still unknown. The ends were cut back, 11 bases at V and 6 bases at J, with 14 bases in the middle. The CDR3 sequence is 11 residues long. Germline V gives CDR1 LNHDA, CDR2 SQIVND (reference sequence). The sequenced material came from PBMCs. This TCR was sampled from a man aged 30 to 39 in good health and CMV-seropositive. J is TRBJ2-7 and V is TRBV19; D ambiguous. The chain's CDR3 is CAEPKACEQYF. CDR3 DNA: TGTGCCGAACCTAAAGCGTGCGAGCAGTACTTC. The whole variable domain, filled in from reference TRBV19 and TRBJ2-7, reads DGGITQSPKYLFRKEGQNVTLSCEQNLNHDAMYWYRQDPGQGLRLIYYSQIVNDFQKGDIAEGYSVSREKKESFPLTVTSAQKNPTAFYLCAEPKACEQYFGPGTRLTVT.